One and the same sample provided the 21 T cell receptor beta chains below, sequenced in a study of T cell responses to AZD1222 COVID-19 vaccine. The protocol was immunoSEQ multiplex PCR, while the TCRdb copy is restricted to in-frame clones and leaves out a portion. The data contain roughly 77,000 clones, about nine tenths of them singletons. The sequencing used peripheral blood, collected 28 days after the second AZD1222 dose. These receptors originate from an adult who received the AZD1222 COVID-19 vaccine.

V usage is TRBV3-1 (or the pseudogene TRBV3-2) and J usage is TRBJ2-2; D is unresolved. Germline CDR1 and CDR2: LGHDT and YNNKEL (reference sequence). The CDR3 is 14 residues long. The V end lost 4 bases, the J end lost 0 bases, and 6 bases lay between the germline ends. In DNA form, the CDR3 reads TGTGCCAGCAGCCCCCAGACGAACACCGGGGAGCTGTTTTTT. Encoded protein: CASSPQTNTGELFF.

This chain joins TRBV11-3 and TRBJ1-1; D perhaps matches TRBD1 (5 bases). The CDR3 is 11 residues long. Germline CDR1 and CDR2: SGHNT and YENEEA. V lost 5 bases, J lost 10 bases, and 11 bases lay in between. CDR3 sequence: CASSPGGGAFF. For the CDR3, the DNA is TGTGCCAGCAGCCCTGGGGGGGGAGCTTTCTTT.

The table lists this clone with a count of one. The chain combines TRBV7-9 with TRBJ1-4; TRBD1 matches at 8 bases. The V segment lost 6 bases and the J segment 8 bases; nucleotides outside the gene matches: 8. The CDR3 is made up of 14 amino acids. The V gene's germline CDR1 is SEHNR and CDR2 FQNEAQ (reference sequence). CDR3 coding DNA: TGTGCCAGCAGAAAGGACAGGGAAGGGGAAAAACTGTTTTTT. Residues: CASRKDREGEKLFF.

V is TRBV5-1 and J is TRBJ1-6; no clear D gene. Germline V gene lookup returns CDR1 SGHRS and CDR2 YFSETQ. This CDR3 has 14 amino acids. The germline V and J ends were trimmed by 0 bases and 4 bases, with 5 bases remaining between them. The chain's CDR3 is CASSLGSYNSPLHF. The CDR3 nucleotides are TGCGCCAGCAGCTTGGGCAGTTATAATTCACCCCTCCACTTT.

This chain uses TRBV5-3 with TRBJ1-2; 7 positions agree with TRBD1. TRBV5-3 is annotated as an ORF whose role is uncertain. The V and J ends lost 0 bases and 6 bases, in that order; junction bases with no gene match: 11. The CDR3 has 16 amino acids. CDR3 sequence reads: CARSLEGPGQLNGYTF. DNA for the CDR3: TGTGCCAGAAGCTTGGAGGGCCCGGGACAGCTAAATGGCTACACCTTC.

This clone was picked up a small number of times. The rearrangement uses TRBV3-1 (or the pseudogene TRBV3-2) and TRBJ2-3; 8 nucleotides line up with TRBD1. V shed 0 bases, J shed 5 bases, and the junction held 7 bases outside the gene matches. Germline CDR1 reads LGHDT; CDR2 reads YNNKEL (reference sequence). The CDR3 consists of 16 residues. The CDR3 DNA follows: TGTGCCAGCAGCCAAGATCCGACCGGACAGGGAGATACGCAGTATTTT. This gives the protein CASSQDPTGQGDTQYF.

This chain connects TRBV5-1 to TRBJ1-2, with D possibly matching TRBD1 (5 bases). The CDR3 contains 14 residues. Germline CDR1 SGHRS, CDR2 YFSETQ. V lost 0 bases to trimming and J lost 3 bases, with 9 bases between them. CDR3 loop: CASSLAGRDYGYTF. DNA of the CDR3: TGCGCCAGCAGCTTGGCCGGCAGGGACTATGGCTACACCTTC.

This chain connects TRBV3-1 (or the pseudogene TRBV3-2) to TRBJ2-3; D perhaps matches TRBD1 (5 bases). This CDR3 has 13 residues. Trimming shortened V by 3 bases and J by 4 bases, and 8 bases separated the two germline ends. Per germline, CDR1 LGHDT and CDR2 YNNKEL (reference sequence). CDR3 sequence (DNA): TGTGCCAGCAGCCACAGGGAATCAGATACGCAGTATTTT. As protein: CASSHRESDTQYF.

The chain recombines TRBV6-5 with TRBJ1-5; 8 bases map to TRBD1. The CDR3 totals 16 residues. CDR1 is MNHEY and CDR2 is SVGAGI in the germline V gene. V shed 4 bases, J shed 1 base, and the junction held 6 bases outside the gene matches. The CDR3 spells CASSSDRVSSNQPQHF. The CDR3 nucleotides are TGTGCCAGCAGTTCGGACAGGGTAAGCAGCAATCAGCCCCAGCATTTT.

In its sample, this clone was seen once. The chain links TRBV30 to TRBJ2-3; D uncertain. Germline CDR1 is GTSNPN and CDR2 is SVGIG (reference sequence). V was cut by 2 bases and J by 0 bases, with 9 bases left in between. CDR3 length: 14 amino acids. The CDR3 sequence is CAWSWAASTDTQYF. CDR3 coding DNA: TGTGCCTGGAGTTGGGCAGCTAGCACAGATACGCAGTATTTT.

The rearrangement uses TRBV6-5 and TRBJ1-1, with a weak D call TRBD1 (6 bases). V lost 6 bases, J lost 1 base, and 12 bases lay in between. CDR1 is MNHEY, CDR2 SVGAGI, per germline. This CDR3 comprises 14 residues. The CDR3 loop is CASRTTGGNTEAFF. CDR3 DNA sequence: TGTGCCAGCAGGACGACAGGAGGGAACACTGAAGCTTTCTTT.

The chain links TRBV4-2 to TRBJ2-3; 12 nucleotides line up with TRBD1. J lost 5 bases, V lost 1 base, and 10 bases had no gene match. CDR3 length: 18 residues. Germline CDR1 reads LGHNA; CDR2 reads YNFKEQ. The CDR3 is CASSQVGWGQGARDTQYF. The CDR3 nucleotides read TGTGCCAGCAGCCAAGTGGGTTGGGGACAGGGGGCAAGAGATACGCAGTATTTT.

The V call is TRBV9, the J call TRBJ1-2; tentative D call: TRBD1 (5 bases). Germline V gives CDR1 SGDLS, CDR2 YYNGEE. The length of the CDR3 is 15 residues. V was trimmed by 0 bases and J by 4 bases, leaving 13 bases between them. CDR3 amino acids: CASSVGGKGSYGYTF. CDR3 DNA sequence: TGTGCCAGCAGCGTAGGGGGTAAGGGGAGCTATGGCTACACCTTC.

The rearrangement uses TRBV5-5 and TRBJ2-7; a possible D gene is TRBD2 (6 bases). Deletions cut 2 bases from V and 5 bases from J, with 14 bases between. The CDR3 length is 14 residues. The germline V gene has CDR1 SGHKS and CDR2 YYEKEE (reference sequence). CDR3 bases: TGTGCCAGCAGCTTAAGACTAGGCTCGGACGAGCAGTACTTC. This translates into CASSLRLGSDEQYF.

The table lists this clone with a count of one. The V and J genes are TRBV4-1 and TRBJ2-7; D is perhaps TRBD2 (6 bases). In germline, CDR1 is MGHRA, CDR2 YSYEKL. V was cut by 0 bases and J by 1 base, with 13 bases left in between. The CDR3 runs to 16 residues. The CDR3 nucleotides are TGCGCCAGCAGCCAAGAGTCGGGGAGGCTTTCCTACGAGCAGTACTTC. Its translation is CASSQESGRLSYEQYF.

This sequence joins TRBV11-2 and TRBJ2-1, with 8 nucleotides matching TRBD2. The CDR3 consists of 15 residues. The germline CDR1 and CDR2 sequences are SGHAT and FQNNGV. The J segment lost 2 bases and the V segment lost 4 bases, leaving 4 bases of the junction unmatched. DNA of the CDR3: TGTGCCAGCAGCTACCAGCGGGGGACCTACAATGAGCAGTTCTTC. Its translation is CASSYQRGTYNEQFF.

The J gene is TRBJ1-1, the V gene TRBV27, with no clear D. The CDR3 extends over 15 amino acids. The germline CDR1 and CDR2 sequences are MNHEY and SMNVEV (reference sequence). Trimming stripped 0 bases from V and 0 bases from J, with 8 bases between. The CDR3 here is CASSLSSALNTEAFF. The CDR3 DNA reads as TGTGCCAGCAGTTTATCATCAGCTCTGAACACTGAAGCTTTCTTT.

This clone was detected only once. V is TRBV5-5 and J is TRBJ1-4; no reliable D call. Trimming took 1 base from V and 2 from J, leaving 12 bases between them. The germline CDR1 and CDR2 sequences are SGHKS and YYEKEE (reference sequence). The CDR3 runs 16 residues. In DNA, the CDR3 is TGTGCCAGCAGCTTGTTGGAGGGTGGCACTAATGAAAAACTGTTTTTT. This translates into CASSLLEGGTNEKLFF. Full variable domain (remainder filled in from reference TRBV5-5 and TRBJ1-4): DAGVTQSPTHLIKTRGQQVTLRCSPISGHKSVSWYQQVLGQGPQFIFQYYEKEERGRGNFPDRFSARQFPNYSSELNVNALLLGDSALYLCASSLLEGGTNEKLFFGSGTQLSVL.

The chain combines TRBV19 with TRBJ2-3; no clear D gene. Trimming left V 3 bases short and J 5 bases short, with 9 bases between. CDR1 and CDR2 (germline): LNHDA, SQIVND (reference sequence). This CDR3 has 13 amino acids. As DNA, the CDR3 is TGTGCCAGTAGTATCGGATTGGGAGATACGCAGTATTTT. It specifies CASSIGLGDTQYF.

The chain couples TRBV5-6 to TRBJ1-4, with a possible D match to TRBD1 (5 bases). V gave up 1 base and J gave up 0 bases, with 13 bases separating them. In germline, CDR1 is SGHDT, CDR2 YYEEEE. CDR3 length: 17 residues. CDR3 in DNA: TGTGCCAGCAGCTTGTATGGGGCCGTTGCAACTAATGAAAAACTGTTTTTT. This codes for CASSLYGAVATNEKLFF.

The rearrangement joins TRBV5-1 to TRBJ2-7, with 11 bases identical to TRBD1. The CDR3 consists of 15 residues. The ends lost 3 bases at V and 9 bases at J; junction bases unmatched: 11. Germline-derived CDR1 and CDR2 are SGHRS and YFSETQ. In DNA form, the CDR3 reads TGCGCCAGCAGCTCATCCGGGACAGGGGGTTTGCGGCAGTACTTC. Translating it yields CASSSSGTGGLRQYF.